These 25 T cell receptor beta chains share one sample of origin, sequenced in a study of identical twins. TCRdb re-called the 5' RACE reads with MiXCR, one entry per CDR3 protein. The data contain hundreds of thousands of distinct CDR3 sequences, 20% to 25% of them seen just once; the ten biggest clones take up approximately 0.48%. These data also featured in a second study, about yellow fever vaccine responses in identical twins.

Sequencing used CD4+ T cells sorted from blood. Source of these receptors: a woman younger than 30 in good health.

This clonotype has just a few counts. The J gene is TRBJ1-6, the V gene TRBV27; the match to TRBD1 covers 10 bases. CDR3 length: 15 residues. After removal of 6 bases from V and 5 bases from J, the junction contained 4 bases not matched to a gene. The germline gives CDR1 MNHEY, CDR2 SMNVEV (reference sequence). The CDR3 here is CASRRQGANNSPLHF. CDR3 sequence (DNA): TGTGCCAGCAGGCGACAGGGGGCCAATAATTCACCCCTCCACTTT.

The rearrangement links TRBV20-1 to TRBJ2-7; D is ambiguous. Germline CDR1 is DFQATT and CDR2 is SNEGSKA (reference sequence). Trimming removed 6 bases from V and 0 bases from J, with 9 bases in between. The CDR3 spans 12 residues. The CDR3 reads CSASTPSYEQYV. The CDR3 region has the DNA TGCAGTGCCTCCACCCCCTCCTACGAGCAGTACGTC.

The rearrangement joins TRBV20-1 to TRBJ1-1; no firm D call. The V gene's germline CDR1 is DFQATT and CDR2 SNEGSKA (reference sequence). This CDR3 region has 13 residues. Trimming left V 3 bases short and J 10 bases short, with 18 bases between. CDR3 nucleotides: TGCAGTGCTAGCGACTTCTCGCGGGTGGCAGCTTTCTTT. Amino acid sequence: CSASDFSRVAAFF.

This clonotype was detected only a few times. This chain connects TRBV7-8 to TRBJ2-7; tentative D call: TRBD2 (5 bases). Germline V gives CDR1 SGHVS, CDR2 FQNEAQ. V lost 1 base and J 5 bases, leaving 12 bases between the germline ends. The CDR3 is 14 amino acids. CDR3 bases: TGTGCCAGCAGCTTAGAGGTTGGGAGCCACGAGCAGTACGTC. Amino acids: CASSLEVGSHEQYV.

The V gene is TRBV2, the J gene TRBJ2-2, with 9 bases lining up with TRBD2. V lost 11 bases and J lost 6; bases outside the gene matches: 13. CDR1 and CDR2 (germline): SNHLY, FYNNEI. This CDR3 has 15 residues. The CDR3 DNA follows: TGTGCCGGTCGGAGCTTAGCGGGAGCCTCCGGGGAGCTGTTTTTT. Amino acids: CAGRSLAGASGELFF.

V gene TRBV7-9 combines with J gene TRBJ2-3; 7 positions match TRBD1. This CDR3 has 15 residues. Germline V lookup: CDR1 SEHNR, CDR2 FQNEAQ (reference sequence). V lost 5 bases to trimming and J lost 3 bases; unmatched junction nucleotides: 8. The CDR3 loop reads CASSQTGFRTDTQYF. The CDR3 region has the DNA TGTGCCAGCAGCCAGACAGGGTTTAGGACAGATACGCAGTATTTT.

The rearrangement uses TRBV5-5 and TRBJ1-1; D is uncertain. V was trimmed by 0 bases and J by 4 bases, leaving 4 bases between them. The germline gives CDR1 SGHKS, CDR2 YYEKEE (reference sequence). The length of the CDR3 is 12 residues. The CDR3 DNA reads as TGTGCCAGCAGCTTGGCCCCCACTGAAGCTTTCTTT. Translation: CASSLAPTEAFF.

CDR3 protein: CASSEVVSGQGPHNEQFF. The DNA for the CDR3 is TGTGCCAGCAGTGAAGTCGTATCGGGACAGGGTCCCCACAATGAGCAGTTCTTC. The J gene is TRBJ2-1, the V gene TRBV25-1; TRBD1 matches at 9 bases. Germline V gene data show CDR1 as MGHDK and CDR2 as SYGVNS. The CDR3 spans 18 residues. Germline trimming cut 2 bases from V and 5 bases from J; bases unmatched to any gene: 13.

J is TRBJ2-7 and V is TRBV11-1; TRBD2 agrees at 15 bases. Germline V CDR1 and CDR2: SGHAT, FQDESV (reference sequence). The CDR3 is 19 residues long. Trimming took 5 bases from V and 4 from J; bases not matched to a gene: 15. The CDR3 bases are TGTGCCAGCAGCCCGCGGGGACTAGCGGGAGGAGCTTTCTCGTACGAGCAGTACTTC. As protein: CASSPRGLAGGAFSYEQYF.

In its sample, this clonotype was seen many times. This chain joins TRBV5-1 and TRBJ2-5, with 7 nucleotides matching TRBD1. CDR1 and CDR2 from the germline V gene are SGHRS and YFSETQ. J gave up 2 bases and V 4 bases, and 5 bases lay outside the gene matches. CDR3 length: 14 residues. The CDR3 nucleotides are TGCGCCAGCAGCCCTGGGACAGCACAAGAGACCCAGTACTTC. Its translation: CASSPGTAQETQYF.

The chain carries TRBV10-3 and TRBJ1-2; 12 bases agree with TRBD1. Per germline, CDR1 ENHRY and CDR2 SYGVKD. J gave up 4 bases and V 5 bases, and 8 bases lay outside the gene matches. The CDR3 is 16 amino acids. The CDR3 coding sequence is TGTGCCATCAGTCCCTCCGGGACAGGGGGCTTCTATGGCTACACCTTC. Translating it yields CAISPSGTGGFYGYTF.

V gene TRBV28 combines with J gene TRBJ2-3; D perhaps matches TRBD1 (5 bases). Trimming removed 2 bases at V and 2 bases at J, with 11 bases between. CDR3 size: 15 residues. The V gene's germline CDR1 is MDHEN and CDR2 SYDVKM. The chain's CDR3 is CASSLDDRPTDTQYF. CDR3 DNA sequence: TGTGCCAGCAGTTTAGACGACAGACCCACAGATACGCAGTATTTT.

This clonotype came up once. The CDR3 protein is CASSKGTGDSGELFF. CDR3 bases: TGCGCCAGCAGCAAGGGGACAGGCGATTCCGGGGAGCTGTTTTTT. The gene calls are TRBV5-1 and TRBJ2-2; 8 bases agree with TRBD1. J was trimmed by 6 bases and V by 4 bases; bases with no gene match: 8. The CDR3 covers 15 residues. Germline lookup yields CDR1 SGHRS and CDR2 YFSETQ.

This clonotype was seen only a few times. The chain links TRBV29-1 to TRBJ2-1; 9 nucleotides match TRBD1. The CDR3 is made up of 13 amino acids. Germline trimming cut 4 bases from V and 3 bases from J; bases unmatched to any gene: 1. CDR1 is SQVTM, CDR2 ANQGSEA, per germline. CDR3 in amino acids: CSVGGQGYNEQFF. CDR3 coding DNA: TGCAGCGTTGGGGGACAGGGCTACAATGAGCAGTTCTTC.

This sequence joins TRBV20-1 and TRBJ2-2; no reliable D call. V dropped 0 bases and J dropped 6 bases, with 2 bases sitting between them. Germline V gives CDR1 DFQATT, CDR2 SNEGSKA (reference sequence). The CDR3 loop spans 11 amino acids. Here the CDR3 DNA reads TGCAGTGCTAGAGACGCCGGGGAGCTGTTTTTT. Translation: CSARDAGELFF.

The chain carries TRBV11-2 and TRBJ2-2; 10 bases agree with TRBD2. Unmatched junction bases numbered 5, after V lost 0 bases and J lost 4 bases. Germline values: CDR1 SGHAT, CDR2 FQNNGV. This CDR3 has 17 amino acids. The CDR3 sequence is CASSLETSGVLTGELFF. CDR3 in DNA: TGTGCCAGCAGCTTAGAAACTAGCGGGGTACTCACCGGGGAGCTGTTTTTT.

The chain combines TRBV12-3 or TRBV12-4 with TRBJ2-7; TRBD2 aligns across 9 bases. V gave up 8 bases and J gave up 4 bases; unmatched junction bases: 6. The CDR3 runs 13 residues. Here the CDR3 DNA reads TGTGCCAGCGGGCGGGGGGGTTTGTACGAGCAGTACGTC. It specifies CASGRGGLYEQYV.

In DNA, the CDR3 is TGTGCCAGCAGTTTATCGATCGGGGGGTTGAAAAACATTCAGTACTTC. It specifies CASSLSIGGLKNIQYF. The chain employs TRBV27 and TRBJ2-4; TRBD2 agrees at 7 bases. Germline V gene data show CDR1 as MNHEY and CDR2 as SMNVEV (reference sequence). J gave up 4 bases and V 0 bases, and 6 bases lay outside the gene matches. The CDR3 spans 16 residues.

This clonotype was counted many times. The V call is TRBV2, the J call TRBJ2-7; TRBD1 agrees at 7 bases. This CDR3 has 13 residues. Germline trimming cut 5 bases from V and 3 bases from J; bases unmatched to any gene: 4. Germline V gives CDR1 SNHLY, CDR2 FYNNEI. The CDR3 nucleotides read TGTGCCAGCAGTACAGGGGTGAGCTACGAGCAGTACGTC. Its translation: CASSTGVSYEQYV.

This clonotype was seen a handful of times. This sequence joins TRBV5-1 and TRBJ2-2; 11 bases are a match to TRBD1. Per the germline V gene, CDR1 is SGHRS and CDR2 is YFSETQ. The junction had 1 base not matched to a gene; V was cut back by 3 bases and J by 6 bases. This CDR3 region has 14 residues. The CDR3 protein is CASSSGQGAGELFF. The CDR3 nucleotides are TGCGCCAGCAGCTCGGGACAGGGGGCCGGGGAGCTGTTTTTT. Supplemented by reference TRBV5-1 and TRBJ2-2, the full variable domain reads KAGVTQTPRYLIKTRGQQVTLSCSPISGHRSVSWYQQTPGQGLQFLFEYFSETQRNKGNFPGRFSGRQFSNSRSEMNVSTLELGDSALYLCASSSGQGAGELFFGEGSRLTVL.

The J gene is TRBJ2-3, the V gene TRBV5-1, with TRBD2 matching 10 bases. Trimming at V came to 4 bases and at J to 1 base, leaving 6 bases not matched to a gene. This CDR3 is 16 amino acids long. Germline V gives CDR1 SGHRS, CDR2 YFSETQ. The CDR3 reads CASSRPGTSGTDTQYF. DNA for the CDR3: TGCGCCAGCAGCAGACCAGGGACTAGCGGCACAGATACGCAGTATTTT. Based on the CDR3 plus reference TRBV5-1 and TRBJ2-3, the full variable domain is KAGVTQTPRYLIKTRGQQVTLSCSPISGHRSVSWYQQTPGQGLQFLFEYFSETQRNKGNFPGRFSGRQFSNSRSEMNVSTLELGDSALYLCASSRPGTSGTDTQYFGPGTRLTVL.

This clonotype was counted only a few times. V usage is TRBV12-3 or TRBV12-4 and J usage is TRBJ2-5; TRBD1 aligns across 9 bases. CDR3 size: 16 residues. The V and J ends lost 6 bases and 7 bases, in that order; junction bases with no gene match: 15. As DNA, the CDR3 is TGTGCCAGCAGCCTAGCGGCGGACAGGGGCCGCAGGACCCAGTACTTC. Protein product: CASSLAADRGRRTQYF.

The genes are TRBV5-5 and TRBJ2-1; 9 bases map to TRBD1. From germline, CDR1 is SGHKS and CDR2 YYEKEE (reference sequence). V shed 5 bases, J shed 10 bases, and the junction held 10 bases outside the gene matches. The CDR3 runs 14 residues. The CDR3 spells CASRMRDRAGEQFF. CDR3 nucleotide sequence: TGTGCCAGCAGGATGAGGGACAGGGCGGGGGAGCAGTTCTTC.

This rearrangement joins TRBV3-1 to TRBJ2-7; maybe TRBD2 (6 bases). Germline V CDR1 and CDR2: LGHDT, YNNKEL (reference sequence). The CDR3 runs to 13 residues. V was clipped by 4 bases and J by 6 bases, with 13 bases between them. CDR3: CASSPRLGGEQYF. In DNA, the CDR3 is TGTGCCAGCAGCCCCCGGTTGGGGGGCGAGCAGTACTTC.

This clonotype was detected many times. The chain links TRBV12-3 or TRBV12-4 to TRBJ2-2; D is uncertain. The CDR3 is 13 amino acids. The ends were cut back, 3 bases at V and 4 bases at J, with 6 bases in the middle. For the CDR3, the DNA is TGTGCCAGCAGTTTTCAAGGCACCGGGGAGCTGTTTTTT. This gives the protein CASSFQGTGELFF.